This T cell receptor beta chain was profiled in a study of beta chain features in type 1 diabetes. Overall study findings and caveats: Across all four CD4+ subsets, people with type 1 diabetes showed modestly shorter TCRB CDR3s.

This clone was recorded many times. The antigen is unknown. Looked up from germline, CDR1 is SGHTA and CDR2 is FQGNSA. The CDR3 spans 13 residues. V lost 5 bases and J 6 bases, leaving 10 bases between the germline ends. The authors reverse transcribed all of the isolated RNA, so sequencing captured expressed TCRB transcripts. TCRdb's table, derived via immunoSEQ multiplex PCR, lists solely in-frame clones and lacks some. The table shows 150,000 to 200,000 clones, with 6.5% to 8.5% occurring only once. Sort purity for all populations was recorded as exceeding 98%. The chain couples TRBV7-2 to TRBJ2-2; D is perhaps TRBD1 (6 bases). Sequenced sample: central memory CD4+ T cells from blood. This sequence was found in a man in his late teens or twenties with type 1 diabetes. CDR3 sequence reads: CASSQQGSGELFF. The CDR3 DNA reads as TGTGCCAGCAGCCAGCAGGGGTCCGGGGAGCTGTTTTTT.